The next 2 T cell receptor beta chains were all read from a single sample in a study of blood T cell repertoires in COVID-19. Sequenced by immunoSEQ multiplex PCR; TCRdb stores in-frame clones only, minus some. Among 300,000 to 400,000 clones, roughly 90% were seen once, and the ten largest hold about 7%. Sequenced sample: peripheral blood. All receptors come from a woman in her fifties or sixties with COVID-19, enrolled during active disease.

The rearrangement links TRBV3-1 (or the pseudogene TRBV3-2) to TRBJ2-5, with D tentatively TRBD2 (5 bases). This CDR3 is built from 14 residues. Trimming removed 1 base from V and 9 bases from J, with 15 bases in between. CDR1 is LGHDT and CDR2 is YNNKEL in the germline V gene (reference sequence). The CDR3: CASSQAPVRGSQYF. CDR3 nucleotides: TGTGCCAGCAGCCAAGCCCCCGTGCGAGGGTCCCAGTACTTC.

The V and J genes are TRBV27 and TRBJ1-3; weak D call: TRBD1 (5 bases). CDR3 length equals 15 residues. V was clipped by 4 bases and J by 0 bases, with 10 bases between them. Germline loops: CDR1 MNHEY, CDR2 SMNVEV (reference sequence). CDR3 region: CASSSRESSGNTIYF. The CDR3 region has the DNA TGTGCCAGCAGTTCCAGGGAAAGCTCTGGAAACACCATATATTTT.